This is a list of T cell receptor beta chains from one sample in a study of blood T cell repertoires in COVID-19. Libraries were prepared by immunoSEQ multiplex PCR; TCRdb keeps only in-frame clonotypes and omits some of them. The table records hundreds of thousands of clones, around 90% of them present only once. Sequenced material: PBMCs or T cells enriched from blood (not recorded which). The receptors come from a man between 60 and 70 years old who had recovered from COVID-19. Both conserved end residues are part of each CDR3. The D gene is left open where the match is weak.

J,length,D,V,CDR3
TRBJ1-1,14,TRBD1,TRBV2,CASRQGAVFTEAFF
TRBJ2-3,15,NA,TRBV4-1,CASSQEETSPDTQYF
TRBJ1-5,13,TRBD1,TRBV6-5,CASTQGGGQPQHF
TRBJ1-5,12,NA,TRBV29-1,CSAQVPNQPQHF
TRBJ1-4,15,NA,TRBV30,CAWSATGSTNEKLFF
TRBJ1-1,13,NA,TRBV11-1,CASSWTPNTEAFF
TRBJ1-3,14,TRBD1,TRBV7-9,CASSLTGAGNTIYF
TRBJ1-1,15,NA,TRBV19,CASSIVWGGNTEAFF
TRBJ2-7,12,NA,TRBV7-9,CASSPGSYEQYF
TRBJ1-1,11,NA,TRBV25-1,CASSETGKAFF
TRBJ2-5,15,TRBD1,TRBV11-2,CASSLRGQNQETQYF
TRBJ1-3,15,NA,TRBV6-5,CASIRGTGAGNTIYF
TRBJ1-1,18,TRBD1,TRBV18,CASSPLRQGARGATEAFF
TRBJ2-3,12,NA,TRBV5-4,CASSSTPETQYF
TRBJ1-1,15,NA,TRBV19,CASSIQVGVRTEAFF
TRBJ1-2,14,TRBD1,TRBV6-2/TRBV6-3,CASSPTGWSYGYTF
TRBJ2-1,15,NA,TRBV29-1,CSVEFWSVTTDEQFF
TRBJ2-7,16,TRBD2,TRBV18,CASSPGIGLAVYEQYF
TRBJ2-7,14,NA,TRBV18,CASSSDRGSYEQYF
TRBJ1-1,15,NA,TRBV7-9,CASSFRQAENTEAFF
TRBJ2-1,12,NA,TRBV2,CASSAGGDEQFF
TRBJ2-4,15,TRBD2,TRBV27,CASAGLAGAKNIQYF
TRBJ1-1,11,NA,TRBV2,CASGRETEAFF